A selection of T cell receptor beta chains follows, all from one sample in a study of T-cell memory formation after mild COVID-19. TCRdb reanalysed the 5' RACE reads using MiXCR and keeps one entry per CDR3 protein. The repertoire holds 100,000 to 130,000 distinct CDR3 sequences, with roughly a sixth as singletons. The material sequenced was PBMCs or a T cell subset sorted from them (not recorded which). The receptors derive from a man aged 18 to 29 who had mild COVID-19 (a few samples of this study predate the infection). Cell type and time point are not known. CDR3s include the opening cysteine and the closing phenylalanine or tryptophan. A D gene is named only where the DNA matches it firmly. The size field is filled for only some rows; it gives once, few, many or a size class.

J	V	D	size	CDR3	DNA
TRBJ1-1	TRBV5-1	.	.	CASSLLAGGNTEAFF	TGCGCCAGCAGCTTGTTAGCAGGAGGGAACACTGAAGCTTTCTTT
TRBJ2-7	TRBV12-3/TRBV12-4	.	many	CASSFGGYEQYF	TGTGCCAGCAGTTTTGGGGGCTACGAGCAGTACTTC
TRBJ2-1	TRBV12-3/TRBV12-4	TRBD1	.	CASSFGLYRGEEQFF	TGTGCCAGCAGTTTCGGCCTCTACAGGGGCGAGGAGCAGTTCTTC
TRBJ1-6	TRBV6-2/TRBV6-3	.	.	CASSYRVSPLHF	TGTGCCAGCAGTTACAGGGTTTCACCCCTCCACTTT
TRBJ2-5	TRBV7-9	.	.	CASSFWAIQETQYF	TGTGCCAGCAGCTTTTGGGCGATCCAAGAGACCCAGTACTTC
TRBJ2-2	TRBV7-6	.	few	CASSLVTGTGELFF	TGTGCCAGCAGCTTAGTTACAGGAACCGGGGAGCTGTTTTTT
TRBJ2-3	TRBV7-9	.	.	CASSPRGDTQYF	TGTGCCAGCAGCCCCCGGGGTGATACGCAGTATTTT
TRBJ2-3	TRBV7-3	.	few	CASSLVSAADTQYF	TGTGCCAGCAGCTTAGTATCGGCGGCAGATACGCAGTATTTT
TRBJ2-1	TRBV4-3	.	few	CASSQEPVNEQFF	TGCGCCAGCAGCCAAGAACCCGTCAATGAGCAGTTCTTC
TRBJ1-1	TRBV18	TRBD1	.	CASSGQTGARNTEAFF	TGTGCCAGCTCAGGGCAGACAGGGGCCCGGAACACTGAAGCTTTCTTT
TRBJ2-7	TRBV7-2	TRBD2	few	CASSLAGTSAYEQYF	TGTGCCAGCAGCTTAGCCGGTACTAGCGCCTACGAGCAGTACTTC
TRBJ1-2	TRBV7-2	TRBD1	few	CASSFHPGTGTYGYTF	TGTGCCAGCAGCTTTCACCCTGGGACAGGAACATATGGCTACACCTTC
TRBJ1-1	TRBV5-6	.	.	CASSLGQGKAEAFF	TGTGCCAGCAGCTTGGGGCAGGGCAAGGCTGAAGCTTTCTTT
TRBJ2-5	TRBV5-1	TRBD2	many	CASSLGAGEQETQYF	TGCGCCAGCAGCTTGGGTGCGGGGGAACAAGAGACCCAGTACTTC
TRBJ1-1	TRBV7-9	.	.	CASSLLGPTEAFF	TGTGCCAGCAGCTTACTGGGACCCACTGAAGCTTTCTTT
TRBJ1-5	TRBV12-3/TRBV12-4	.	.	CASSWRAYQPQHF	TGTGCCAGCAGTTGGAGGGCGTATCAGCCCCAGCATTTT
TRBJ2-4	TRBV12-3/TRBV12-4	TRBD1	.	CASTGTGRKNIQYF	TGTGCCAGCACCGGGACAGGGAGAAAAAACATTCAGTACTTC
TRBJ1-1	TRBV20-1	.	.	CSARGPGGYTEAFF	TGCAGTGCTAGAGGGCCTGGTGGTTACACTGAAGCTTTCTTT
TRBJ2-1	TRBV3-1	.	few	CASSQEPRTSLNEQFF	TGTGCCAGCAGCCAAGAGCCAAGGACATCTCTCAATGAGCAGTTCTTC
TRBJ2-2	TRBV4-1	TRBD2	few	CASSQEASGDMNTGELFF	TGCGCCAGCAGCCAAGAGGCTAGCGGGGATATGAACACCGGGGAGCTGTTTTTT
TRBJ2-5	TRBV6-2/TRBV6-3	.	many	CASSHPGQPVTQYF	TGTGCCAGCAGCCATCCGGGACAACCCGTGACCCAGTACTTC
TRBJ2-2	TRBV5-1	.	.	CASSLVEGPGELFF	TGCGCCAGCAGCTTGGTGGAGGGCCCCGGGGAGCTGTTTTTT
TRBJ2-7	TRBV9	.	.	CASSVDGRPKAEQYF	TGTGCCAGCAGCGTAGATGGGAGACCTAAAGCCGAGCAGTACTTC
TRBJ1-1	TRBV7-8	.	.	CASSLGPDTQGGTEAFF	TGTGCCAGCAGCTTAGGGCCGGACACTCAAGGCGGCACTGAAGCTTTCTTT
TRBJ2-1	TRBV5-1	TRBD2	.	CASSLPTGGPENEQFF	TGCGCCAGCAGCTTACCCACGGGGGGGCCGGAGAATGAGCAGTTCTTC
TRBJ1-2	TRBV9	TRBD1	few	CASSAWTGRGYTF	TGTGCCAGCAGCGCTTGGACAGGGAGAGGCTACACCTTC
TRBJ2-1	TRBV11-2	.	.	CASSLEGPWVFF	TGTGCCAGCAGCTTAGAAGGCCCCTGGGTGTTCTTC
TRBJ1-6	TRBV4-2	TRBD1	few	CASSRGQGNSPLHF	TGTGCCAGCAGCCGTGGACAGGGAAATTCACCCCTCCACTTT
TRBJ1-6	TRBV7-2	.	few	CASSLGPGYNSPLHF	TGTGCCAGCAGCTTAGGTCCAGGTTATAATTCACCCCTCCACTTT
TRBJ1-2	TRBV7-9	TRBD1	.	CASSLGQGLGYTF	TGTGCCAGCAGCCTCGGACAGGGCTTGGGCTACACCTTC
TRBJ1-2	TRBV7-9	.	.	CASSLTSRYGYTF	TGTGCCAGCAGCTTAACTAGTCGCTATGGCTACACCTTC
TRBJ1-1	TRBV27	.	.	CASSSMGGFSYTEAFF	TGTGCCAGCAGTTCAATGGGTGGTTTCTCGTACACTGAAGCTTTCTTT
TRBJ1-2	TRBV2	TRBD1	few	CASRPGQGIARNYGYTF	TGTGCCAGCAGACCGGGACAGGGAATCGCAAGGAACTATGGCTACACCTTC
TRBJ2-5	TRBV7-9	.	.	CASSFGLARKTQYF	TGTGCCAGCAGCTTCGGGCTCGCTAGAAAGACCCAGTACTTC
TRBJ2-5	TRBV7-9	.	many	CASSSDARDQYF	TGTGCCAGCAGTTCGGATGCAAGGGACCAGTACTTC
TRBJ2-6	TRBV3-1	.	few	CASSRSGANVLTF	TGTGCCAGCAGCCGCTCTGGGGCCAACGTCCTGACTTTC
TRBJ1-5	TRBV3-1	.	.	CASSQGQNQPQHF	TGTGCCAGCAGCCAAGGCCAGAATCAGCCCCAGCATTTT
TRBJ2-2	TRBV5-1	.	few	CASTSGTLNTGELFF	TGCGCCAGCACCTCGGGGACACTTAACACCGGGGAGCTGTTTTTT
TRBJ2-2	TRBV6-2/TRBV6-3	.	many	CASSGNTGELFF	TGTGCCAGCAGTGGGAACACCGGGGAGCTGTTTTTT
TRBJ1-4	TRBV6-6	.	many	CASSTDRQKLFF	TGTGCCAGCAGTACGGACCGTCAAAAACTGTTTTTT
TRBJ1-1	TRBV4-3	.	few	CASSQDTNTEAFF	TGCGCCAGCAGCCAAGATACGAACACTGAAGCTTTCTTT
TRBJ1-5	TRBV5-1	.	.	CASSLGTGRQPQHF	TGCGCCAGCAGCTTAGGGACCGGACGTCAGCCCCAGCATTTT
TRBJ2-1	TRBV4-1	TRBD1	few	CASSQDGGQTYNEQFF	TGCGCCAGCAGCCAAGATGGGGGACAGACCTACAATGAGCAGTTCTTC
TRBJ2-5	TRBV5-1	.	few	CASSLVDIGQETQYF	TGCGCCAGCAGCTTGGTGGACATAGGCCAAGAGACCCAGTACTTC
TRBJ2-4	TRBV7-9	.	.	CASSLSRNLQYF	TGTGCCAGCAGCTTAAGTCGGAATCTTCAGTACTTC
TRBJ2-2	TRBV5-1	TRBD1	.	CASSLPGQANTGELFF	TGCGCCAGCAGCTTGCCGGGACAGGCGAACACCGGGGAGCTGTTTTTT
TRBJ2-5	TRBV5-5	.	many	CASSLNSQETQYF	TGTGCCAGCAGCTTGAACAGCCAAGAGACCCAGTACTTC
TRBJ1-1	TRBV12-3/TRBV12-4	.	few	CASSSQGVRGTEAFF	TGTGCCAGCAGTTCCCAGGGAGTACGTGGCACTGAAGCTTTCTTT